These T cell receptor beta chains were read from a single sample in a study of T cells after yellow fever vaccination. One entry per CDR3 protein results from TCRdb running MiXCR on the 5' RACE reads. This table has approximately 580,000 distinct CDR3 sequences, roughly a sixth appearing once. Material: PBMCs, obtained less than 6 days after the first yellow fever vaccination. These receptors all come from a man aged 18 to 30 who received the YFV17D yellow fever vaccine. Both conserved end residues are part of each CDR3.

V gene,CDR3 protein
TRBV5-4,CASSAGTSGGNTQYF
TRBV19,CASSTRVIGTGELFF
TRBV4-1,CASSQKLGGYSTDTQYF
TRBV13,CASSQTGFGEKLFF
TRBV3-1,CASSLGTSGGVYNEQFF
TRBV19,CASSRMGGGATGSYNEQFF
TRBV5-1,CASSLGRVGANEKLFF
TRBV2,CAVGWRDRERDTEAFF
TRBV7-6,CASSGGLAGGLSTDTQYF
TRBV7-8,CASSQDRVGSTEAFF
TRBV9,CASSVVSVGEQFF
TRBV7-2,CASSLGVPSYNSPLHF
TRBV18,CASSPGGRGAYGYTF
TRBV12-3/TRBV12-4,CASSLRGGVSYNEQFF
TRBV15,CATSRAHGLEGWTGELFF
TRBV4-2,CASSQVLPDGQPQHF
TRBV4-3,CASSQGLGAGGTDTQYF
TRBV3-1,CASSQDTAGGRQFF
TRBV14,CASSQPTGAKETQYF
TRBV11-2,CASSLDQGSYGYTF
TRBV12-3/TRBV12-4,CASSFPSFLGGGSTLAKNIQYF
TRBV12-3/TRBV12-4,CASSLSSSGYTF
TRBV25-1,CASSELGQAIYNEQFF
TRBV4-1,CASSQVGGATGSNTEAFF
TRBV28,CASSEGLAGIETQYF
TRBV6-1,CASRDRGWSPLHF
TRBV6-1,CASSLTATGYTF
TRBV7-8,CASSLDRVRNTIYF
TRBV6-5,CASRLAGGIDTQYF
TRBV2,CASRSMAGAPPETQYF
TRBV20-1,CSADWTANYGYTF
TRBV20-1,CSAPRNVNTQYF
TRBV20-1,CSARAGTRGTDTQYF
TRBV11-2,CASSSGQGRMFGGYTF
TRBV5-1,CASSLVVEPQETQYF
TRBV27,CASSHLAGGYNEQFF
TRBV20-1,CSAPGLAGGADTQYF
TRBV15,CATSRDRGRGHNTQYF
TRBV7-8,CASSKNRVIDEQFF
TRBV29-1,CSVGALLAPRAFF
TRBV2,CASSRDPRVAGEKLFF
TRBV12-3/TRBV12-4,CASSPDSVNQPQHF
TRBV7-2,CASSFFPSGDQETQYF
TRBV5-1,CASSLFSGGDNEQFF
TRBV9,CASSVEGQGAGNTIYF
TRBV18,CASSPPNRGLTEAFF
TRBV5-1,CASSRDTSTDTQYF
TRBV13,CASTMGTGEQFF
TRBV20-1,CSARGSVDTQYF
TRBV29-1,CSVRQRAPIYGYTF
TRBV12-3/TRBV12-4,CASSLRVTNEQFF
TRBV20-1,CSAREGGRHGYTF
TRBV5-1,CASSLEGAREKLFF
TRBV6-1,CASSKRGGGVFFGANVLTF
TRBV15,CATGQGPYNEQFF
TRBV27,CASRFSLAGGMETQYF
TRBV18,CASSPTVATSTDTQYF